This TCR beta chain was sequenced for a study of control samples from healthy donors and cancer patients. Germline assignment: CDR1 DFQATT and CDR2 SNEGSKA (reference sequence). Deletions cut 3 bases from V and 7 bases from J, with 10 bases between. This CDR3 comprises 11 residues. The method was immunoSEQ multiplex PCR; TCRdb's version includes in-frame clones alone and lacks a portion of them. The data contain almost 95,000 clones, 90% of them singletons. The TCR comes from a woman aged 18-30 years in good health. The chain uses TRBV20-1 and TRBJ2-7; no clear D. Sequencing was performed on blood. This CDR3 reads CSASGPSEQYF. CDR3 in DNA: TGCAGTGCTAGTGGGCCGAGTGAGCAGTACTTC.